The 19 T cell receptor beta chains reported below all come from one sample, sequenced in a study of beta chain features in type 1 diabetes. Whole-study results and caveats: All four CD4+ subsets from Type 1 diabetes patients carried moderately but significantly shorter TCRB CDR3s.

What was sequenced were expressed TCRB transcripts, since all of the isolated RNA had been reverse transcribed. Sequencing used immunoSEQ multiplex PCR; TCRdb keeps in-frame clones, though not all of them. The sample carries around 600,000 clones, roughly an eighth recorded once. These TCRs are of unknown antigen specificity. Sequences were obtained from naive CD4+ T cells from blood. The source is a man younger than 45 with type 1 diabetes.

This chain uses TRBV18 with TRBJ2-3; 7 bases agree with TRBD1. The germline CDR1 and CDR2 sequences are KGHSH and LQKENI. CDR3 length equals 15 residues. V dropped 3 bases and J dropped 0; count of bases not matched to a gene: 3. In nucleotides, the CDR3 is TGTGCCAGCTCACCCGGGACAGCTAGCACAGATACGCAGTATTTT. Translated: CASSPGTASTDTQYF. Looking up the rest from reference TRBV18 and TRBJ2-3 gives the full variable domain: NAGVMQNPRHLVRRRGQEARLRCSPMKGHSHVYWYRQLPEEGLKFMVYLQKENIIDESGMPKERFSAEFPKEGPSILRIQQVVRGDSAAYFCASSPGTASTDTQYFGPGTRLTVL.

CDR3 bases: TGCAGTGCCAGCGACCACTACGAGCAGTACTTC. Protein: CSASDHYEQYF. This rearrangement joins TRBV20-1 to TRBJ2-7; D uncertain. Looked up from germline, CDR1 is DFQATT and CDR2 is SNEGSKA (reference sequence). Trimming cost V 6 bases and J 3 bases, with 9 bases left between them. CDR3 size: 11 residues.

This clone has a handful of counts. The CDR3 region is CASTSRDEQFF. The CDR3 bases are TGTGCCAGCACCTCCCGGGATGAGCAGTTCTTC. This chain connects TRBV4-2 to TRBJ2-1; D is unclear. The CDR3 is 11 residues long. Germline V gene data show CDR1 as LGHNA and CDR2 as YNFKEQ. Trimming cost V 7 bases and J 8 bases, with 9 bases left between them.

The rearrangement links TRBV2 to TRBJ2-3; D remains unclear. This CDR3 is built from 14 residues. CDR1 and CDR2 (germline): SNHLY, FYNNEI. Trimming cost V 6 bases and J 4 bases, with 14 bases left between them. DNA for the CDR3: TGTGCCAGCAGCAAAGGGAATAGGGCAGATACGCAGTATTTT. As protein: CASSKGNRADTQYF.

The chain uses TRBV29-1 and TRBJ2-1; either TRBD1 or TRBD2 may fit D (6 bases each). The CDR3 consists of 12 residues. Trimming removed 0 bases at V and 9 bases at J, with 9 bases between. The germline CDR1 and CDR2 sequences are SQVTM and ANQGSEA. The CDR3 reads CSVEESGAEQFF. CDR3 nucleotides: TGCAGCGTTGAAGAGTCGGGGGCTGAGCAGTTCTTC.

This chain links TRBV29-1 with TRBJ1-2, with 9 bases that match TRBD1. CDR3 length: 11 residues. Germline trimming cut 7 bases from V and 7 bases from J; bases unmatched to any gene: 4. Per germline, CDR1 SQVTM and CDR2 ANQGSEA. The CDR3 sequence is CSEGQGGGYTF. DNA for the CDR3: TGCAGCGAGGGACAGGGAGGTGGCTACACCTTC.

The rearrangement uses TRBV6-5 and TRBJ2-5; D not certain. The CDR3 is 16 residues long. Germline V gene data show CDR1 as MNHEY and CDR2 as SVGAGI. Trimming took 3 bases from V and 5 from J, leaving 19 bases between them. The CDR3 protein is CASSYRTQTAGETQYF. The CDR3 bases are TGTGCCAGCAGTTATAGGACCCAGACGGCCGGGGAGACCCAGTACTTC.

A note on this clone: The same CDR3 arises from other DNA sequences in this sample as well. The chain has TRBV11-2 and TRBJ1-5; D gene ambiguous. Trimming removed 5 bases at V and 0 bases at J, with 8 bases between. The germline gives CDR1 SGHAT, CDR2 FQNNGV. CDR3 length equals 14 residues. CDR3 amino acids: CASSRTDSNQPQHF. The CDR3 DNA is TGTGCCAGCAGCCGAACAGATAGCAATCAGCCCCAGCATTTT.

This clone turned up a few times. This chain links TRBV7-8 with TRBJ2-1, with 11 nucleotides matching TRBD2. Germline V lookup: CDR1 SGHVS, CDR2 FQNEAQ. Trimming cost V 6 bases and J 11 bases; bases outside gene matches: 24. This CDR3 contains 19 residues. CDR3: CASSLVGSGGASKSGQQFF. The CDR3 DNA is TGTGCCAGCAGTCTAGTTGGTAGCGGGGGGGCCTCGAAGTCTGGTCAGCAGTTCTTC.

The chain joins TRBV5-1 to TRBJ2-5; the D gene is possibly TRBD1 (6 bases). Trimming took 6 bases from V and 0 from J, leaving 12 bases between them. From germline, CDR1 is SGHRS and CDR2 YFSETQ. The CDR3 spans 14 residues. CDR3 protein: CASTWGQNQETQYF. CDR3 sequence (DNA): TGCGCCAGCACCTGGGGGCAGAACCAAGAGACCCAGTACTTC.

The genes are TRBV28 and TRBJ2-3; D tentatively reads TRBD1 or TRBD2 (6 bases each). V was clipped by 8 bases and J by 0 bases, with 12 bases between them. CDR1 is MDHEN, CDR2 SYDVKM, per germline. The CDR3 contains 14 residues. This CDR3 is CASGGPASTDTQYF. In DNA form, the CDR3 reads TGTGCCAGCGGGGGGCCGGCTAGCACAGATACGCAGTATTTT.

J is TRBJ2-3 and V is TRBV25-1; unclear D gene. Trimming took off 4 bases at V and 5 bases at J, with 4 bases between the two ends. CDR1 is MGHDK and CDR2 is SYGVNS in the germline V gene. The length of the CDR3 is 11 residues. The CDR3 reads CASSVGDTQYF. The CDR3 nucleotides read TGTGCCAGCAGTGTCGGAGATACGCAGTATTTT.

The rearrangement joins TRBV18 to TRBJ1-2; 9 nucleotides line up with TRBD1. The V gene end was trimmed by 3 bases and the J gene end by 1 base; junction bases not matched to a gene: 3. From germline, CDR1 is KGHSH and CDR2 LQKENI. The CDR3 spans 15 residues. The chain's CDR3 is CASSPTGGRNYGYTF. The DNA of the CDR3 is TGTGCCAGCTCACCTACAGGGGGCCGTAACTATGGCTACACCTTC.

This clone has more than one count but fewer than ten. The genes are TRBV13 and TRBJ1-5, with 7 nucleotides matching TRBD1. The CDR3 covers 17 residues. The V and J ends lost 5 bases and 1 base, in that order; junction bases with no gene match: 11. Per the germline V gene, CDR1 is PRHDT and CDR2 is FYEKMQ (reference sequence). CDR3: CASSTSRQGLSNQPQHF. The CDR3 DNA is TGTGCCAGCAGCACCAGCAGACAGGGTCTAAGCAATCAGCCCCAGCATTTT.

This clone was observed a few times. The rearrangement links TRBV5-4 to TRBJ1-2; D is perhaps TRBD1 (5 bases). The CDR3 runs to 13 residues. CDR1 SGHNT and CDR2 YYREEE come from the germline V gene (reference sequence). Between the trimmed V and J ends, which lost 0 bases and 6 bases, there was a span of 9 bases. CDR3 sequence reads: CASSLEGVDGYTF. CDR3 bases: TGTGCCAGCAGCTTGGAAGGGGTCGATGGCTACACCTTC. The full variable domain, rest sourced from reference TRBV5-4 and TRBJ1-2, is ETGVTQSPTHLIKTRGQQVTLRCSSQSGHNTVSWYQQALGQGPQFIFQYYREEENGRGNFPPRFSGLQFPNYSSELNVNALELDDSALYLCASSLEGVDGYTFGSGTRLTVV.

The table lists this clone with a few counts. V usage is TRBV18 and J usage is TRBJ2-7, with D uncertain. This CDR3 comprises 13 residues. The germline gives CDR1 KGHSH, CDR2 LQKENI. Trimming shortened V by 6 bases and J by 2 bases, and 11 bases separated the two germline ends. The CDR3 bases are TGTGCCAGCTCCCGAACCGAGGCCTACGAGCAGTACTTC. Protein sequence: CASSRTEAYEQYF.

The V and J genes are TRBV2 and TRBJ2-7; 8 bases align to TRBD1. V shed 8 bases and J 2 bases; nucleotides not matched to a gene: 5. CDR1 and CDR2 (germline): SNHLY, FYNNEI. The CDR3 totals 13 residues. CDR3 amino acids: CASRGDRPYEQYF. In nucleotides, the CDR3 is TGTGCCAGCCGCGGGGACAGGCCCTACGAGCAGTACTTC.

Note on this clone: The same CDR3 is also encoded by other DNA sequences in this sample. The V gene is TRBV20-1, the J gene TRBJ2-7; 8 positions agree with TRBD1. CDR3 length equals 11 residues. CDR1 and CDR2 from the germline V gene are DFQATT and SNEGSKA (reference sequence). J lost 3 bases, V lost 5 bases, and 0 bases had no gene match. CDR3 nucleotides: TGCAGTGCTGGACAGGGCTACGAGCAGTACTTC. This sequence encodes CSAGQGYEQYF.

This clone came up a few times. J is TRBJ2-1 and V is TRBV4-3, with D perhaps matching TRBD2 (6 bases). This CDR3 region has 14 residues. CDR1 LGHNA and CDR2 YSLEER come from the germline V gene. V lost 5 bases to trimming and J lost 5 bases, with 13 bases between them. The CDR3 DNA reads TGCGCCAGCAGCGACGGGGGTGCCCACAATGAGCAGTTCTTC. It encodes CASSDGGAHNEQFF.